This TCR beta chain was identified during a study of cytomegalovirus exposure and HLA in healthy donors. Whole-study results and caveats: Available immune exposure information covered CMV serostatus only.

PCR amplification relied on 60 Vbeta primers (plus 13 Jbeta primers). Measured with immunoSEQ multiplex PCR; TCRdb has only the in-frame clones, and not every one. The data show roughly 200,000 clones, over 65% seen once. On this clone itself: The antigen remains undetermined.

Sequencing used PBMCs. This receptor was obtained from an older woman in good health and CMV-seropositive.

DNA of the CDR3: TGCGCCAGCAGCTCCGGGACAGCCCTCTACGAGCAGTACTTC. Translated: CASSSGTALYEQYF. This chain joins TRBV5-1 and TRBJ2-7, with 7 bases aligning to TRBD1. J gave up 3 bases and V 3 bases, and 6 bases lay outside the gene matches. The CDR3 runs to 14 residues. In germline, CDR1 is SGHRS, CDR2 YFSETQ.